This T cell receptor (beta chain) comes out of a study of blood T cell repertoires in COVID-19. Study as a whole: Samples came from the United States, Italy and Spain, spanning acute and convalescent COVID-19. In each case, the material was cDNA or gDNA derived from T cells, B-cell-depleted T cells, or PBMCs.

This CDR3 has 14 residues. Original analysis: Reference gene primer amplification gave nucleated cell count estimates. Method: immunoSEQ multiplex PCR; TCRdb's copy keeps in-frame clones and lacks some. That table furnishes V, J and clone size, whereas the DNA furnished D and trimming. This table holds approximately 300,000 clones, 87% found once. The specimen sequenced was peripheral blood. The chain joins TRBV21-1 to TRBJ1-1; TRBD1 is the table's D call, not checked against the DNA. TRBV21-1 is tagged as a pseudogene. The TCR originated in a man younger than 30 with active or convalescent COVID-19. CDR3: CASRGTGRNTEAFF. The CDR3 coding sequence is TGTGCCAGCCGAGGGACAGGGAGAAACACTGAAGCTTTCTTT.